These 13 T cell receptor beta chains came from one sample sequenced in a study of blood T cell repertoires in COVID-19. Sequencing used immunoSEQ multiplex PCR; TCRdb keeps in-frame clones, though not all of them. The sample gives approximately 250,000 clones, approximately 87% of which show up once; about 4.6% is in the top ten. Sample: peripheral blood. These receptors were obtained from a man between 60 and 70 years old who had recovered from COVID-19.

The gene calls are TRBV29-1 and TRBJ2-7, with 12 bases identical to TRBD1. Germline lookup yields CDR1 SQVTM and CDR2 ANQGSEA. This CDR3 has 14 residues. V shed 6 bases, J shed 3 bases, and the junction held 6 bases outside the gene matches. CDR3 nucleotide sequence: TGCAGCGTGGGACAGGGGGCATGGAGCTACGAGCAGTACTTC. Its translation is CSVGQGAWSYEQYF.

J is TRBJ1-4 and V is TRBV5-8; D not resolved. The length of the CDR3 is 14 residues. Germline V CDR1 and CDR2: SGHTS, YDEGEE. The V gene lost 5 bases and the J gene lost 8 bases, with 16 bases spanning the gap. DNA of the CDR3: TGTGCCAGCAGTCGTCCGGGCCGCGGGGAAAAACTGTTTTTT. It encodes CASSRPGRGEKLFF.

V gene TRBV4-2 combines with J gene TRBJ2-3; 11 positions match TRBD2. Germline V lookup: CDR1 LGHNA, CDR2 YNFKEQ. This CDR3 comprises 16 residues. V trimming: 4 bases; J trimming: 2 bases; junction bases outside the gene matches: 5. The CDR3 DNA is TGTGCCAGCAGCCCAAGGACTAGCGGGCCCACAGATACGCAGTATTTT. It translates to CASSPRTSGPTDTQYF.

The CDR3 coding sequence is TGTGCCACCGGCTTTACAGATACGCAGTATTTT. Amino acids: CATGFTDTQYF. V gene TRBV24-1 combines with J gene TRBJ2-3; D not certain. In germline, CDR1 is KGHDR, CDR2 SFDVKD. There are 11 residues in the CDR3. Trimming took 9 bases from V and 3 from J, leaving 6 bases between them.

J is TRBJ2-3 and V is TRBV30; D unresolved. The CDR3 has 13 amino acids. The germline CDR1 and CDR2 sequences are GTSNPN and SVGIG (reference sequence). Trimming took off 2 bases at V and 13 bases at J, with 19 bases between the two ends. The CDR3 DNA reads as TGTGCCTGGAGTCCTAACTCACCCCAAATCGAGTATTTT. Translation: CAWSPNSPQIEYF.

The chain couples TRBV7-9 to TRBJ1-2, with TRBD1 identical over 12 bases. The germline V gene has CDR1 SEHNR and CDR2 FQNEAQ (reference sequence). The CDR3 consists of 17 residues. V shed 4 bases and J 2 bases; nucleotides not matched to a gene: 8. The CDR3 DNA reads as TGTGCCAGCAGCTCCGAGATTGGGACAGGGGGCAACTATGGCTACACCTTC. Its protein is CASSSEIGTGGNYGYTF.

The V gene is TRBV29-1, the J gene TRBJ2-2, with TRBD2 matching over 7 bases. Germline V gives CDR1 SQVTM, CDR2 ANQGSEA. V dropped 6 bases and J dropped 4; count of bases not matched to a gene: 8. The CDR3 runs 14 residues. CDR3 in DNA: TGCAGCGTGGGAGGGATGAGCTCCACCGGGGAGCTGTTTTTT. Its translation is CSVGGMSSTGELFF.

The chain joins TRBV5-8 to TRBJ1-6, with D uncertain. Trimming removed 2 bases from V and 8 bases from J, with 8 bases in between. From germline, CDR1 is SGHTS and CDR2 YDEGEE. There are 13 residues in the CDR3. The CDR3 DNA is TGTGCCAGCAGCTTTATTACGGATTCACCCCTCCACTTT. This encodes CASSFITDSPLHF.

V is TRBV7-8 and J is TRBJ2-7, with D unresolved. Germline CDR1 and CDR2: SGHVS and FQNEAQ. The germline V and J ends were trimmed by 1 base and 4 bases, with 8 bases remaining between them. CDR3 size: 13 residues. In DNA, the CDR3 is TGTGCCAGCAGCTTAGTACTCGATTACGAGCAGTACTTC. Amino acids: CASSLVLDYEQYF.

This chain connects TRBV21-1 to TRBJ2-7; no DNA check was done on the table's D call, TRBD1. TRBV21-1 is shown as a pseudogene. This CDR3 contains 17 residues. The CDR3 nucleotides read TGTGCCAGCAGCTTCCCAGGGGTCGGGACGTATGTTACGCGGGAGTACTTC. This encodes CASSFPGVGTYVTREYF.

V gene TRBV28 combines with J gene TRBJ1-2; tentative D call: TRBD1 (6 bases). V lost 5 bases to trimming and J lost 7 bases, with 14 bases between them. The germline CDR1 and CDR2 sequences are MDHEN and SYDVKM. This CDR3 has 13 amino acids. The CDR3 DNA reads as TGTGCCAGCAGTATCAGGGGAATCGGTGGCTACACCTTC. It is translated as CASSIRGIGGYTF.

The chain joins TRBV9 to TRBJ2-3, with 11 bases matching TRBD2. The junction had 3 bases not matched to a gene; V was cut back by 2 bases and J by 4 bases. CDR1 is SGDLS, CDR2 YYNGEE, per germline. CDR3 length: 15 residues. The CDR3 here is CASSVVSGGADTQYF. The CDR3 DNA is TGTGCCAGCAGCGTCGTTAGCGGGGGGGCAGATACGCAGTATTTT.

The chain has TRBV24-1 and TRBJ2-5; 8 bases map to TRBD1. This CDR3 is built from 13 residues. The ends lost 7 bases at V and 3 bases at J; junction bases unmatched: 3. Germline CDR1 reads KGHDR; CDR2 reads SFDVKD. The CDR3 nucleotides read TGTGCCACCAGATTGACAGGGGAAGAGACCCAGTACTTC. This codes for CATRLTGEETQYF.